The subject of this entry is one TCR beta chain. No antigen is known for it. No base-level quality is on record; no much larger clone is a single base apart. These data belong to a study of memory B cells and T cells in multiple sclerosis listed by TCRdb under 2018. Regarding the research as a whole: In multiple sclerosis patients, the study set the TCR beta repertoires of autoproliferating peripheral T cells against those of T cells infiltrating brain lesions. A couple of multiple sclerosis patients were included in the TCR sequencing because brain lesions obtained at autopsy or brain-infiltrating cells obtained from biopsy were available for them. Study-level results and caveats: Clone-set sizes differed between compartments, which influenced counts of shared clonotypes and required normalization.

Using the immunoSEQ Platform, TCRbeta CDR3 regions were amplified from extracted genomic DNA. The immunoSEQ assay used multiplex PCR together with high-throughput sequencing and a bioinformatics pipeline from the vendor. Per the source publication's procedure: Non-productive sequences and CDR3s shorter than 4 amino acids were removed, and clonotype frequencies were recalculated per sample. In immunoSEQ Analyzer 2.0, shared clonotypes were identified as those with identical CDR3 amino acid, V gene and J gene sequences. Repertoire overlap was normalized by dividing shared clonotype counts by the product of both clone-set sizes, with the result scaled by 1000 into arbitrary units. TCRdb mirrors the immuneACCESS table, restricted to in-frame sequences. Some clones are absent from its copies; in checked studies, under half trace to an unresolved V gene, and the reason for the others is unknown. The DNA gave D and trimming, while V, J and clone size come from that table. For this sample there are fewer than 15,000 clones; approximately 85% appear just once. The ten largest clones add up to approximately 2.8% of the sample.

From its cysteine to its phenylalanine, the CDR3 spans 14 amino acids. Just the 42-base CDR3 DNA is kept, in frame starting at base 1. In the germline V gene, CDR1 corresponds to SGHVS and CDR2 to FQNEAQ. V loses 5 bases at its end and J loses 0 bases; junction bases beyond the gene matches: 3. After stimulus-free culture of CFSE-labeled PBMCs, the autoproliferating (CFSEdim) and non-proliferating (CFSEhi) T cell fractions were sequenced separately. A total of some 50 million CFSE-labeled PBMCs were cultured for under 9 days without stimulus, and replicate wells were then pooled. PBMCs were labeled with approximately 0.47 uM CFSE and were cultured without exogenous stimuli in serum-free AIM-V medium. PBMCs were isolated by Ficoll density gradient centrifugation and cryopreserved before use. Using a FACSAria III, live 7-AAD-negative cells were sorted, then washed with PBS and stored frozen at -80 degrees C as dry pellets.

Rearrangement joined TRBV7-8 to TRBJ1-1, with 7 bases in between that match TRBD1. The receptor was isolated from a human donor with multiple sclerosis. The source material was PBMCs from blood kept in culture. The DNA sequence is as follows: TGTGCCAGCAGCAGAACAGGGGTGAACACTGAAGCTTTCTTT. Its coded protein is CASSRTGVNTEAFF.